One sample yielded the 30 T cell receptor beta chains listed below, sequenced in a study of tumor T cells in aggressive B-cell lymphoma. This table comes from immunoSEQ multiplex PCR, and its TCRdb copy is limited to in-frame clones, with some not included. The sample records around 860 clones, roughly 90% being singletons. Sequencing used tumor tissue. The receptors originated from an adult with diffuse large B cell lymphoma.

There are a few counts of this clone. The rearrangement uses TRBV25-1 and TRBJ2-1; the match to TRBD1 covers 8 bases. The germline V gene has CDR1 MGHDK and CDR2 SYGVNS. With V trimmed by 1 base and J by 12 bases, 8 bases remained unmatched. The CDR3 totals 14 residues. This CDR3 is CASSEWGQALGQFF. The DNA for the CDR3 is TGTGCCAGCAGTGAATGGGGACAGGCCCTCGGGCAGTTCTTC.

The rearrangement links TRBV9 to TRBJ2-5, with 12 bases matching TRBD2. Germline V gene sequence: CDR1 SGDLS, CDR2 YYNGEE. The CDR3 runs to 17 residues. J was trimmed by 3 bases and V by 0 bases; bases with no gene match: 6. The CDR3 sequence is CASSVGGSSGGEETQYF. CDR3 bases: TGTGCCAGCAGCGTAGGGGGGTCTAGCGGGGGGGAAGAGACCCAGTACTTC.

Only a few counts were recorded for this clone. This sequence joins TRBV9 and TRBJ2-5; 9 bases are a match to TRBD1. Germline V gene lookup returns CDR1 SGDLS and CDR2 YYNGEE. This CDR3 has 19 amino acids. V shed 4 bases, J shed 1 base, and the junction held 17 bases outside the gene matches. The CDR3 sequence: CASSPGQGSINGPQETQYF. CDR3 DNA: TGTGCCAGCAGCCCGGGACAGGGTTCCATTAACGGGCCCCAAGAGACCCAGTACTTC.

As for this clone: The junction shows a germline mismatch at one end, possibly a read error. The V call is TRBV20-1, the J call TRBJ2-2, with D tentatively TRBD2 (6 bases). CDR3 size: 11 residues. The germline V gene encodes CDR1 DFQATT and CDR2 SNEGSKA (reference sequence). CDR3 sequence reads: CSAPLGGELFF. DNA for the CDR3: TGCAGTGCCCCACTGGGCGGGGAGTTGTTTTTT.

V gene TRBV29-1 combines with J gene TRBJ2-7; 8 nucleotides agree with TRBD2. The CDR3 has 13 residues. The ends lost 5 bases at V and 3 bases at J; junction bases unmatched: 6. Germline V gene sequence: CDR1 SQVTM, CDR2 ANQGSEA. The CDR3 region is CSVSGRGGYEQYF. Here the CDR3 DNA reads TGCAGCGTTAGCGGGAGAGGTGGCTACGAGCAGTACTTC.

This clone appeared once. CDR3 region: CASSPLGQGQNGYTF. CDR3 DNA sequence: TGTGCCAGCAGCCCTTTGGGACAGGGGCAGAATGGCTACACCTTC. The rearrangement links TRBV9 to TRBJ1-2, with 10 bases fitting TRBD1. There are 15 residues in the CDR3. The junction had 9 bases not matched to a gene; V was cut back by 4 bases and J by 6 bases. The germline V gene encodes CDR1 SGDLS and CDR2 YYNGEE. The full variable domain, with the rest looked up from reference TRBV9 and TRBJ1-2, is DSGVTQTPKHLITATGQRVTLRCSPRSGDLSVYWYQQSLDQGLQFLIQYYNGEERAKGNILERFSAQQFPDLHSELNLSSLELGDSALYFCASSPLGQGQNGYTFGSGTRLTVV.

The chain is built from TRBV9 and TRBJ2-3, with D hard to call. Per the germline V gene, CDR1 is SGDLS and CDR2 is YYNGEE. Trimming cost V 0 bases and J 8 bases, with 10 bases left between them. This CDR3 is 13 amino acids long. CDR3 coding DNA: TGTGCCAGCAGCGTAGATTTCCTAGGTACGCAGTATTTT. It encodes CASSVDFLGTQYF.

The DNA of the CDR3 is TGTGCCAGCAGCTTAGGCACTGTGGTGGAGCAGTTCTTC. Its translation is CASSLGTVVEQFF. The V and J genes are TRBV7-9 and TRBJ2-1; D remains unclear. V lost 1 base, J lost 10 bases, and 11 bases lay in between. CDR1 SEHNR and CDR2 FQNEAQ come from the germline V gene (reference sequence). The CDR3 spans 13 residues. The full variable domain, completed using reference TRBV7-9 and TRBJ2-1, is DTGVSQNPRHKITKRGQNVTFRCDPISEHNRLYWYRQTLGQGPEFLTYFQNEAQLEKSRLLSDRFSAERPKGSFSTLEIQRTEQGDSAMYLCASSLGTVVEQFFGPGTRLTVL.

Only one count was recorded for this clone. The chain couples TRBV5-1 to TRBJ1-3, with TRBD1 identical over 7 bases. The CDR3 has 15 amino acids. The trim removed 2 bases at V and 0 bases at J, leaving 2 bases unmatched. Germline V gene data show CDR1 as SGHRS and CDR2 as YFSETQ. The CDR3 protein is CASSFQGDSGNTIYF. DNA for the CDR3: TGCGCCAGCAGCTTTCAGGGGGACTCTGGAAACACCATATATTTT. Full variable domain (rest looked up from reference TRBV5-1 and TRBJ1-3): KAGVTQTPRYLIKTRGQQVTLSCSPISGHRSVSWYQQTPGQGLQFLFEYFSETQRNKGNFPGRFSGRQFSNSRSEMNVSTLELGDSALYLCASSFQGDSGNTIYFGEGSWLTVV.

The chain has TRBV5-1 and TRBJ2-5, with a weak D call TRBD2 (5 bases). Germline CDR1 is SGHRS and CDR2 is YFSETQ. The CDR3 consists of 15 residues. The germline V and J ends were trimmed by 6 bases and 3 bases, with 18 bases remaining between them. In DNA form, the CDR3 reads TGCGCCAGCACCTCATCCATGATCGGGGAAGAGACCCAGTACTTC. Its protein is CASTSSMIGEETQYF.

Concerning this clone itself: A single base separates this from a much larger clone, so it may be a read error. At the DNA level, this CDR3 is encoded by other sequences in the same sample as well. The chain carries TRBV7-9 and TRBJ2-7, with D perhaps TRBD1 (6 bases). There are 16 residues in the CDR3. Germline V gene data show CDR1 as SEHNR and CDR2 as FQNEAQ (reference sequence). This chain's CDR3 is CASSFRDTSPDYEQYF. CDR3 coding DNA: TGTGCCAGCAGCTTTCGGGACACCTCGCCCGACTACGAGCAGTACTTT.

This clone has more than one count but fewer than ten. The rearrangement uses TRBV7-9 and TRBJ2-5; D gene ambiguous. Trimming left V 5 bases short and J 2 bases short, with 12 bases between. Germline V gene lookup returns CDR1 SEHNR and CDR2 FQNEAQ (reference sequence). The CDR3 loop spans 14 amino acids. The CDR3 loop is CASSLSAWQETQYF. CDR3 coding DNA: TGTGCCAGCAGCCTATCAGCGTGGCAAGAGACCCAGTACTTC.

As to this clone: Sequence at one end of the junction differs from germline and may be a read error. The chain links TRBV5-4 to TRBJ1-2; no firm D call. The CDR3 is 14 residues long. The germline gives CDR1 SGHNT, CDR2 YYREEE (reference sequence). The CDR3 protein is CASKPSAGSDGYTF. DNA for the CDR3: TGTGCTAGCAAACCCTCGGCAGGATCCGATGGCTACACCTTC.

V and J are TRBV14 and TRBJ1-2; 10 nucleotides align to TRBD1. CDR3 length: 17 residues. The germline V gene has CDR1 SGHDN and CDR2 FVKESK. V lost 4 bases, J lost 2 bases, and 10 bases stayed unmatched. The CDR3 here is CASSPYRDRGSNYGYTF. The CDR3 bases are TGTGCCAGCAGCCCATACCGGGACAGGGGCTCAAACTATGGCTACACCTTC.

The chain uses TRBV7-9 and TRBJ2-5; D is perhaps TRBD1 (6 bases). Germline V CDR1 and CDR2: SEHNR, FQNEAQ (reference sequence). The CDR3 consists of 14 residues. Trimming took off 5 bases at V and 2 bases at J, with 12 bases between the two ends. CDR3 residues: CASSGNRVQETQYF. In DNA form, the CDR3 reads TGTGCCAGCAGCGGCAACAGGGTACAAGAGACCCAGTACTTC.

This clone appeared a single time. The chain recombines TRBV6-5 with TRBJ2-2; D is perhaps TRBD1 (5 bases). V was trimmed by 4 bases and J by 0 bases, leaving 9 bases between them. The CDR3 has 15 residues. Germline V gene lookup returns CDR1 MNHEY and CDR2 SVGAGI. For the CDR3, the DNA is TGTGCCAGCAGTTTTAGGACAACGAACACCGGGGAGCTGTTTTTT. It yields the protein CASSFRTTNTGELFF.

J is TRBJ1-1 and V is TRBV20-1; no clear D gene. The ends were cut back, 6 bases at V and 5 bases at J, with 10 bases in the middle. This CDR3 region has 11 residues. Germline lookup yields CDR1 DFQATT and CDR2 SNEGSKA (reference sequence). The CDR3 bases are TGCAGTGCCTTAGTTACGACTGAAGCTTTCTTT. This codes for CSALVTTEAFF.

This sequence joins TRBV9 and TRBJ2-1, with 8 bases that match TRBD2. This CDR3 is 13 amino acids long. V shed 5 bases and J 9 bases; nucleotides not matched to a gene: 7. CDR1 and CDR2 (germline): SGDLS, YYNGEE. CDR3 bases: TGTGCCAGCAGTCGGGGGGGAGGAAGTGAGCAGTTCTTC. Translated: CASSRGGGSEQFF.

This clone came up a few times. This CDR3 is CASSLSTGGYTEAFF. In nucleotides, the CDR3 is TGTGCCAGCAGCCTTTCGACAGGGGGCTACACTGAAGCTTTCTTT. V is TRBV14 and J is TRBJ1-1; 10 bases are a match to TRBD1. The germline V gene encodes CDR1 SGHDN and CDR2 FVKESK. V lost 4 bases to trimming and J lost 3 bases; unmatched junction nucleotides: 5. The CDR3 extends over 15 amino acids.

The rearrangement joins TRBV14 to TRBJ2-3; D may be TRBD2 (6 bases). The germline V gene encodes CDR1 SGHDN and CDR2 FVKESK. V gave up 1 base and J gave up 1 base, with 9 bases separating them. CDR3 length: 15 amino acids. In nucleotides, the CDR3 is TGTGCCAGCAGCCAAGTCAGGAGGGGCACAGATACGCAGTATTTT. Translated, it gives CASSQVRRGTDTQYF.

The V and J genes are TRBV6-4 and TRBJ2-5, with a weak D call TRBD2 (6 bases). The CDR3 extends over 16 amino acids. From germline, CDR1 is MRHNA and CDR2 SNTAGT. Trimming stripped 0 bases from V and 4 bases from J, with 15 bases between. DNA of the CDR3: TGTGCCAGCAGTGACTCAAGGCGGGACGCGATAGAGACCCAGTACTTC. It codes for CASSDSRRDAIETQYF.

This clone was recorded only once. This chain uses TRBV4-1 with TRBJ2-7, with 7 positions matching TRBD2. The CDR3 is 17 residues long. The junction had 10 bases not matched to a gene; V was cut back by 1 base and J by 1 base. The germline CDR1 and CDR2 sequences are MGHRA and YSYEKL. The CDR3 bases are TGCGCCAGCAGCCAAGCGGGACTACAGCCGGGGTCCTACGAGCAGTACTTC. This codes for CASSQAGLQPGSYEQYF.

This chain connects TRBV10-3 to TRBJ1-1; D not resolved. The CDR3 covers 15 residues. Trimming stripped 2 bases from V and 5 bases from J, with 15 bases between. CDR1 is ENHRY and CDR2 is SYGVKD in the germline V gene. CDR3 amino acids: CAISERGGPGTEAFF. The CDR3 DNA is TGTGCCATCAGTGAGAGAGGAGGGCCCGGAACTGAAGCTTTCTTT.

The V gene is TRBV27, the J gene TRBJ2-2; 7 nucleotides agree with TRBD1. V lost 7 bases and J lost 4; bases outside the gene matches: 6. The germline gives CDR1 MNHEY, CDR2 SMNVEV (reference sequence). The CDR3 consists of 14 residues. CDR3 nucleotide sequence: TGTGCCAGCAAAAGGACAGGCGGCACCGGGGAGCTGTTTTTT. This sequence encodes CASKRTGGTGELFF.

The chain links TRBV7-2 to TRBJ1-1; possible D gene TRBD1, 6 bases. Germline-derived CDR1 and CDR2 are SGHTA and FQGNSA. The ends were cut back, 6 bases at V and 7 bases at J, with 12 bases in the middle. CDR3 size: 12 residues. CDR3 protein: CASRRQAHEAFF. CDR3 in DNA: TGTGCCAGCAGGCGACAGGCGCATGAAGCTTTCTTT.

The chain links TRBV21-1 to TRBJ2-7; the table gives TRBD1 as D, unverified against the DNA. TRBV21-1 is noted as a pseudogene. The CDR3 has 15 amino acids. The CDR3 region has the DNA TGTGCCAGCAGATTGGTTCGACAGGGCCCCTACGAGCAGTACTTC. Translation gives CASRLVRQGPYEQYF.

The chain has TRBV28 and TRBJ2-3; the D gene is possibly TRBD2 (6 bases). This CDR3 contains 14 residues. The V gene's germline CDR1 is MDHEN and CDR2 SYDVKM. The ends were cut back, 3 bases at V and 3 bases at J, with 10 bases in the middle. CDR3 bases: TGTGCCAGCAGTTTCCTTAGCGGTACAGATACGCAGTATTTT. Translation gives CASSFLSGTDTQYF.

The rearrangement joins TRBV5-1 to TRBJ2-5; 9 bases align to TRBD1. The end of the DNA fits TRBJ2-7 better, so the J call may be wrong. The CDR3 is 17 amino acids. Germline loops: CDR1 SGHRS, CDR2 YFSETQ. The CDR3 sequence is CASSSGTGGVPAYEQYF. The CDR3 DNA is TGCGCCAGCAGCTCGGGCACAGGGGGCGTACCGGCCTACGAGCAGTACTTC.

This clone was recorded a few times. This chain links TRBV7-9 with TRBJ2-5; 8 nucleotides match TRBD1. CDR3 length: 13 amino acids. Per germline, CDR1 SEHNR and CDR2 FQNEAQ (reference sequence). The CDR3 loop is CATGQGAKSTQYF. The CDR3 bases are TGTGCTACCGGGCAGGGGGCAAAATCGACCCAGTACTTC.

The chain links TRBV6-5 to TRBJ2-7; TRBD1 matches at 7 bases. With V trimmed by 5 bases and J by 3 bases, 4 bases remained unmatched. Germline V lookup: CDR1 MNHEY, CDR2 SVGAGI. The CDR3 is 13 amino acids. The CDR3 sequence: CASSQGQNYEQYF. The CDR3 DNA is TGTGCCAGCAGTCAGGGACAGAACTACGAGCAGTACTTC.